This T cell receptor beta chain was sequenced for a study of regulatory T cells in long-lasting Graves disease. This clonotype was found a few times. Time point denoted: newly diagnosed GD, antithyroid drugs for less than 3 months. Making the TCR library involved RNA that had been extracted from PBMCs. Researchers made TCR beta libraries by using iRepertoire HTBI primers and running Arm-PCR on CDR3 regions. MiXCR, run by TCRdb on the multiplex PCR reads, gives a single entry per CDR3 protein. The sample records 200,000 to 250,000 distinct CDR3 sequences, about 16% being singletons. Germline V gene lookup returns CDR1 SGHAT and CDR2 FQNNGV. This CDR3 region has 14 residues. V was pared by 4 bases and J by 6 bases, with 15 bases between.

The starting material was peripheral blood mononuclear cells (PBMCs), obtained at new diagnosis, from a patient treated with antithyroid drugs. The receptor comes from a female donor with Graves disease. The chain is built from TRBV11-2 and TRBJ2-5; no definite D call. The CDR3 DNA follows: TGTGCCAGCAGCTCGACCGGCTTTAGAAAGACCCAGTACTTC. Translating gives CASSSTGFRKTQYF.